This T cell receptor (beta chain) was documented in a study of cytomegalovirus exposure and HLA in healthy donors. Background on the study: Counted in an early data release were approximately 85 million unique TCRs from HLA-typed donors. The Caucasian-associated ancestry cluster contained roughly four fifths of the approximately 390 genotyped donors. Study conclusions and caveats: Researchers catalogued approximately 160 TCR beta chains as cytomegalovirus-associated. The study carried out a later analysis of TCR beta sequences. It associated 16,951 of them with specific HLA alleles at a false discovery rate of 0.05.

Between the trimmed V and J ends, which lost 6 bases and 5 bases, there was a span of 13 bases. Germline CDR1 and CDR2: MDHEN and SYDVKM. This CDR3 is built from 13 residues. This clone appeared a single time. Its antigen remains unknown. PCR used 60 Vbeta primers and 13 Jbeta primers. Generated by immunoSEQ multiplex PCR, the TCRdb table keeps only in-frame clones and is missing some. The table has tens of thousands of clones, roughly 80% seen once; the top ten hold approximately 3%. The clonotype was recovered from a man in his thirties or forties in good health and CMV-seronegative. The specimen sequenced was PBMCs. The chain is built from TRBV28 and TRBJ1-2, with a possible D match to TRBD1 (6 bases). The CDR3 protein is CASSHRTEYGYTF. In DNA form, the CDR3 reads TGTGCCAGCAGCCATAGGACAGAGTATGGCTACACCTTC.